The next 27 T cell receptor beta chains were all read from a single sample in a study of T cells in Graves' hyperthyroidism and ophthalmopathy (dated by TCRdb to between 2018 and 2021). Libraries came from multiplex PCR. The run used an Illumina HiSeq 2000. The TCR beta CDR3 regions were amplified from the RNA transcripts. The TCR CDR3 was subjected to a first round of RT-PCR using the HTBI primer set and the Qiagen OneStep RT-PCR kit. In-frame beta chains were kept once TCRdb had trimmed the public reads at Q25 with fastp and called clones with MiXCR. Rows with a matching CDR3 protein are joined into one entry that keeps the most common DNA and genes. Recorded for this sample are hundreds of thousands of distinct CDR3 sequences; less than 45% of them occurred a single time. Approximately 6.8% of the sample comes from the top ten. Sequenced sample: peripheral blood or thyroid tissue (not recorded which). Receptor source: an adult man with Graves' disease, either hyperthyroidism or ophthalmopathy (not recorded which).

To note about this clonotype: One end of the junction fails to match germline, which may point to a read error. V gene TRBV10-3 combines with J gene TRBJ2-6, with D uncertain. Germline V gives CDR1 ENHRY, CDR2 SYGVKD. This CDR3 has 17 residues. The CDR3: CASSLPLSRSGANVLTF. The CDR3 bases are TGTGCCAGCAGTTTACCCCTTTCTCGCTCTGGGGCCAACGTCCTGACTTTC.

The chain has TRBV19 and TRBJ1-2; D gene ambiguous. Germline lookup yields CDR1 LNHDA and CDR2 SQIVND (reference sequence). This CDR3 spans 13 amino acids. With 3 bases removed from V and 5 bases from J, the gap between germline ends came to 10 bases. For the CDR3, the DNA is TGTGCCAGTAGTATGGTCGAGTCTTATGGCTACACCTTC. It specifies CASSMVESYGYTF.

This clonotype was observed many times. The chain is built from TRBV6-6 and TRBJ2-5, with 10 bases that match TRBD2. CDR3 length: 15 residues. The V gene's germline CDR1 is MNHNY and CDR2 SVGAGI (reference sequence). Trimming at V came to 6 bases and at J to 2 bases, leaving 6 bases not matched to a gene. The CDR3 spells CASRATSGEQETQYF. In DNA, the CDR3 is TGTGCCAGCAGGGCTACTAGCGGGGAACAAGAGACCCAGTACTTC.

Here the CDR3 reads CSLRARGNYGYTF. The CDR3, as DNA: TGCAGTTTAAGGGCCAGGGGAAACTATGGCTACACCTTC. V gene TRBV20-1 combines with J gene TRBJ1-2; D possibly corresponds to TRBD1 (6 bases). The CDR3 runs to 13 residues. V lost 8 bases and J 2 bases, leaving 15 bases between the germline ends. CDR1 is DFQATT and CDR2 is SNEGSKA in the germline V gene (reference sequence).

The table lists this clonotype with a few counts. The V call is TRBV20-1, the J call TRBJ1-5, with 7 bases lining up with TRBD1. The germline V gene has CDR1 DFQATT and CDR2 SNEGSKA (reference sequence). The V gene end was trimmed by 0 bases and the J gene end by 3 bases; junction bases not matched to a gene: 8. This CDR3 region has 16 residues. The CDR3 loop is CSARDWRTGLNQPQHF. For the CDR3, the DNA is TGCAGTGCTAGAGATTGGAGGACAGGACTCAATCAGCCCCAGCATTTT.

This clonotype has a count of ten or more. The rearrangement uses TRBV7-9 and TRBJ1-2; 9 nucleotides agree with TRBD1. The CDR3 is made up of 14 amino acids. V was clipped by 5 bases and J by 5 bases; unmatched bases: 6. The germline V gene has CDR1 SEHNR and CDR2 FQNEAQ (reference sequence). The DNA for the CDR3 is TGTGCCAGCAGCGAACCGGGACAGGGATATGGCTACACCTTC. Translation: CASSEPGQGYGYTF.

The table lists this clonotype with many counts. J is TRBJ2-7 and V is TRBV7-2, with 9 bases aligning to TRBD2. Trimming at V came to 2 bases and at J to 4 bases, leaving 6 bases not matched to a gene. The CDR3 runs 15 residues. Per germline, CDR1 SGHTA and CDR2 FQGNSA. CDR3 region: CASSLIAGAPYEQYF. The CDR3 DNA follows: TGTGCCAGCAGCTTAATAGCGGGAGCCCCTTACGAGCAGTACTTC.

This clonotype was recorded once. The chain combines TRBV20-1 with TRBJ2-2; a possible D gene is TRBD1 (5 bases). The length of the CDR3 is 11 residues. V gave up 6 bases and J gave up 8 bases, with 10 bases separating them. The germline gives CDR1 DFQATT, CDR2 SNEGSKA (reference sequence). The CDR3 reads CSARRTGELFF. CDR3 sequence (DNA): TGCAGTGCCCGAAGGACAGGGGAGCTGTTTTTT.

The V call is TRBV9, the J call TRBJ1-1, with 7 nucleotides matching TRBD1. The germline gives CDR1 SGDLS, CDR2 YYNGEE. V was pared by 0 bases and J by 1 base, with 3 bases of the junction left unmatched. The CDR3 length is 15 residues. This CDR3 is CASSVGWDRNTEAFF. The DNA of the CDR3 is TGTGCCAGCAGCGTAGGGTGGGACAGGAACACTGAAGCTTTCTTT.

V gene TRBV2 combines with J gene TRBJ1-1; 10 nucleotides agree with TRBD1. This CDR3 region has 14 residues. Trimming took 7 bases from V and 10 from J; bases not matched to a gene: 12. Germline assignment: CDR1 SNHLY and CDR2 FYNNEI. CDR3: CASKWGGTGESAFF. The CDR3 nucleotides are TGTGCCAGCAAGTGGGGGGGGACAGGGGAATCAGCTTTCTTT.

V usage is TRBV7-2 and J usage is TRBJ2-7; perhaps TRBD1 as D (6 bases). Trimming stripped 3 bases from V and 0 bases from J, with 15 bases between. Germline values: CDR1 SGHTA, CDR2 FQGNSA. This CDR3 has 16 residues. As DNA, the CDR3 is TGTGCCAGCAGCTTTACAGGGACCAAGGGCTCCTACGAGCAGTACTTC. Amino acid sequence: CASSFTGTKGSYEQYF. Full variable domain (rest looked up from reference TRBV7-2 and TRBJ2-7): GAGVSQSPSNKVTEKGKDVELRCDPISGHTALYWYRQSLGQGLEFLIYFQGNSAPDKSGLPSDRFSAERTGGSVSTLTIQRTQQEDSAVYLCASSFTGTKGSYEQYFGPGTRLTVT.

This chain links TRBV12-3 or TRBV12-4 with TRBJ1-6, with TRBD1 matching over 8 bases. This CDR3 has 17 residues. The junction had 10 bases not matched to a gene; V was cut back by 4 bases and J by 5 bases. CDR3: CASSYSLQGANNSPLHF. CDR3 bases: TGTGCCAGCAGTTACTCGCTCCAGGGGGCTAATAATTCACCCCTCCACTTT.

The rearrangement links TRBV29-1 to TRBJ1-4; 10 bases match TRBD1. Germline-derived CDR1 and CDR2 are SQVTM and ANQGSEA. J gave up 16 bases and V 6 bases, and 8 bases lay outside the gene matches. CDR3 length equals 11 residues. The CDR3 reads CSVLGQGFQFF. The CDR3 bases are TGCAGCGTATTGGGACAGGGGTTTCAGTTTTTT.

The chain links TRBV6-5 to TRBJ1-2; D might be TRBD1 (5 bases). Trimming shortened V by 4 bases and J by 0 bases, and 12 bases separated the two germline ends. Germline lookup yields CDR1 MNHEY and CDR2 SVGAGI. The CDR3 loop spans 15 amino acids. CDR3 bases: TGTGCCAGCAGTTGGGGGGGGGGACCTAACTATGGCTACACCTTC. This encodes CASSWGGGPNYGYTF.

V usage is TRBV10-3 and J usage is TRBJ1-6; TRBD1 might be the D (5 bases). This CDR3 has 15 residues. V lost 3 bases to trimming and J lost 14 bases, with 20 bases between them. Germline lookup yields CDR1 ENHRY and CDR2 SYGVKD. CDR3 in amino acids: CAISDVSNRIITLHF. DNA of the CDR3: TGTGCCATCAGTGACGTGTCGAACAGGATCATAACCCTCCACTTT.

This clonotype was seen a single time. This chain links TRBV7-9 with TRBJ2-5, with 8 bases matching TRBD2. CDR3 length: 14 amino acids. J gave up 5 bases and V 3 bases, and 5 bases lay outside the gene matches. CDR1 is SEHNR, CDR2 FQNEAQ, per germline (reference sequence). The CDR3 loop reads CASSLVPSGETQYF. The CDR3 DNA sequence: TGTGCCAGCAGCTTGGTCCCTAGCGGGGAGACCCAGTACTTC. Complete variable domain (other parts from reference TRBV7-9 and TRBJ2-5): DTGVSQNPRHKITKRGQNVTFRCDPISEHNRLYWYRQTLGQGPEFLTYFQNEAQLEKSRLLSDRFSAERPKGSFSTLEIQRTEQGDSAMYLCASSLVPSGETQYFGPGTRLLVL.

This chain uses TRBV29-1 with TRBJ1-5; D gene uncertain. The length of the CDR3 is 13 residues. The V and J ends lost 6 bases and 0 bases respectively, with 9 bases between them. Germline V gene data show CDR1 as SQVTM and CDR2 as ANQGSEA. CDR3 in amino acids: CSVVMNSNQPQHF. Here the CDR3 DNA reads TGCAGCGTAGTAATGAATAGCAATCAGCCCCAGCATTTT.

V usage is TRBV7-9 and J usage is TRBJ1-1, with D perhaps TRBD1 (5 bases). Germline values: CDR1 SEHNR, CDR2 FQNEAQ (reference sequence). The CDR3 consists of 14 residues. The V end lost 3 bases, the J end lost 5 bases, and 13 bases lay between the germline ends. The CDR3 DNA reads TGTGCCAGCAGCTTGGGGGAGGGGAGAACTGAAGCTTTCTTT. Translating it yields CASSLGEGRTEAFF.

The chain combines TRBV4-1 with TRBJ1-1; D remains ambiguous. CDR3 length: 16 residues. Germline-derived CDR1 and CDR2 are MGHRA and YSYEKL. V shed 0 bases and J shed 0 bases, with 11 bases lying between them. The CDR3 sequence: CASSQDYGLVNTEAFF. The CDR3, as DNA: TGCGCCAGCAGCCAAGATTACGGTCTCGTGAACACTGAAGCTTTCTTT.

This clonotype was observed at least ten times. The V and J genes are TRBV10-3 and TRBJ1-4, with unresolved D. The CDR3 sequence is 13 residues long. Trimming removed 10 bases at V and 3 bases at J, with 12 bases between. Per germline, CDR1 ENHRY and CDR2 SYGVKD. In DNA, the CDR3 is TGTGCCACCTCGACAAGAGCTAATGAAAAACTGTTTTTT. Translated: CATSTRANEKLFF.

This clonotype appeared once. A much larger clone lies a single base off, so this may be a read error. V gene TRBV20-1 combines with J gene TRBJ2-5; a weak D match, TRBD2 (7 bases). CDR1 and CDR2 from the germline V gene are DFQATT and SNEGSKA (reference sequence). CDR3 length: 14 amino acids. The CDR3: CGARQGGGQETQYF. The CDR3 bases are TGCGGTGCCCGTCAGGGAGGGGGCCAAGAGACCCAGTACTTC.

This clonotype was detected many times. The genes are TRBV20-1 and TRBJ2-7; no definite D call. The CDR3 runs 11 residues. The V end lost 5 bases, the J end lost 4 bases, and 9 bases lay between the germline ends. Germline-derived CDR1 and CDR2 are DFQATT and SNEGSKA (reference sequence). The CDR3 nucleotides read TGCAGTGCTGAGGCGGATTACGAGCAGTACTTC. This gives the protein CSAEADYEQYF.

The chain joins TRBV7-8 to TRBJ2-2; D gene unclear. Per germline, CDR1 SGHVS and CDR2 FQNEAQ. Between the trimmed V and J ends, which lost 9 bases and 6 bases, there was a span of 14 bases. There are 13 residues in the CDR3. CDR3 sequence: CASKVFGAGELFF. The CDR3 region has the DNA TGTGCCAGTAAGGTTTTTGGGGCCGGGGAGCTGTTTTTT.

The chain combines TRBV12-3 or TRBV12-4 with TRBJ2-7; TRBD2 might be the D (6 bases). Trimming stripped 3 bases from V and 7 bases from J, with 13 bases between. The CDR3 has 13 amino acids. The CDR3 here is CASSLGGWGEQYF. The CDR3 bases are TGTGCCAGCAGTTTGGGGGGTTGGGGGGAGCAGTACTTC.

This clonotype appeared many times. The chain is built from TRBV9 and TRBJ1-3; TRBD1 aligns across 8 bases. The V segment lost 1 base and the J segment 8 bases; nucleotides outside the gene matches: 5. CDR1 is SGDLS and CDR2 is YYNGEE in the germline V gene. The CDR3 extends over 14 amino acids. CDR3 amino acids: CASSVRQGADTIYF. The CDR3, as DNA: TGTGCCAGCAGCGTACGTCAGGGGGCTGACACCATATATTTT.

This clonotype was seen a handful of times. The chain is built from TRBV5-1 and TRBJ1-2; 9 bases are a match to TRBD1. Germline V gene data show CDR1 as SGHRS and CDR2 as YFSETQ. Trimming removed 7 bases from V and 8 bases from J; junction bases left unmatched: 12. This CDR3 comprises 14 residues. Here the CDR3 DNA reads TGCGCCAGCTCCCGACAGGGGGATACGGAAGGCTACACCTTC. This codes for CASSRQGDTEGYTF.

The chain recombines TRBV30 with TRBJ1-1, with D tentatively TRBD1 (6 bases). Germline V lookup: CDR1 GTSNPN, CDR2 SVGIG (reference sequence). The CDR3 contains 11 residues. In DNA, the CDR3 is TGTGGGGGGCGGGCGAACACTGAAGCTTTCTTT. Its protein product is CGGRANTEAFF.